These 10 T cell receptor beta chains were all obtained from the same sample, sequenced in a study of vaccination and CD4 T cells after COVID-19. Scientists ran DNA taken from cultured CD4+ T cells through the Oncomine TCR Beta short-read assay for sequencing. TCRdb re-called the PCR reads with MiXCR, one entry per CDR3 protein. The sample lists 10,000 to 12,000 distinct CDR3 sequences, roughly 77% seen once, with around 8.1% in the top ten. No antigens are known for them. Sample treatment: roughly nine-day PBMC culture with coronavirus spike peptide pools or control peptides (ViraFEST assay). The material sequenced was CD4+ T cells from blood, cultured in vitro. All receptors come from a human donor who had recovered from COVID-19.

The chain couples TRBV20-1 to TRBJ1-2; maybe TRBD1 (5 bases). V dropped 3 bases and J dropped 4 bases, with 15 bases sitting between them. The CDR3 totals 14 residues. CDR1 and CDR2 (germline): DFQATT, SNEGSKA (reference sequence). This CDR3 is CSARNTLGAYGYTF. The DNA for the CDR3 is TGCAGTGCTAGGAACACCCTCGGGGCCTATGGCTACACCTTC.

This chain joins TRBV7-6 and TRBJ1-2, with 7 positions matching TRBD1. The CDR3 runs 13 residues. With V trimmed by 6 bases and J by 4 bases, 5 bases remained unmatched. Germline V gene lookup returns CDR1 SGHVS and CDR2 FNYEAQ. The CDR3 DNA sequence: TGTGCCAGCAGTCCGAGGGGGCCCTATGGCTACACCTTC. Protein sequence: CASSPRGPYGYTF.

The chain joins TRBV24-1 to TRBJ1-5; possibly TRBD1 for D (6 bases). In germline, CDR1 is KGHDR, CDR2 SFDVKD. Trimming shortened V by 5 bases and J by 3 bases, and 10 bases separated the two germline ends. The CDR3 totals 14 residues. The CDR3 coding sequence is TGTGCCACCAGTGGACAGGCCTACAATCAGCCCCAGCATTTT. It specifies CATSGQAYNQPQHF.

The rearrangement uses TRBV2 and TRBJ2-7; 10 positions match TRBD2. The germline gives CDR1 SNHLY, CDR2 FYNNEI. The CDR3 runs to 15 residues. V trimming: 8 bases; J trimming: 3 bases; junction bases outside the gene matches: 10. CDR3 loop: CASGPGTSDYYEQYF. CDR3 bases: TGTGCCAGCGGGCCCGGGACTAGCGATTACTACGAGCAGTACTTC.

The chain links TRBV27 to TRBJ1-5; 7 bases map to TRBD1. Trimming cost V 5 bases and J 7 bases; bases outside gene matches: 5. CDR1 and CDR2 from the germline V gene are MNHEY and SMNVEV (reference sequence). The CDR3 extends over 13 amino acids. This chain's CDR3 is CASSIRGVQPQHF. In DNA, the CDR3 is TGTGCCAGCAGTATCAGGGGGGTACAGCCCCAGCATTTT.

This clonotype is categorized as medium-sized. This rearrangement joins TRBV19 to TRBJ1-5; TRBD1 matches 7 bases. Trimming removed 6 bases from V and 6 bases from J; junction bases left unmatched: 5. Germline V lookup: CDR1 LNHDA, CDR2 SQIVND (reference sequence). The CDR3 covers 13 residues. The CDR3 spells CASRDRVGQPQHF. In nucleotides, the CDR3 is TGTGCCAGTAGAGACAGGGTGGGTCAGCCCCAGCATTTT.

V is TRBV6-1 and J is TRBJ2-7; D is perhaps TRBD1 (5 bases). This CDR3 has 14 residues. The germline V gene encodes CDR1 MNHNS and CDR2 SASEGT. V lost 6 bases and J 8 bases, leaving 20 bases between the germline ends. As DNA, the CDR3 is TGTGCCAGCAGCCAAAGCTCAGGGCTCTGGCAGCAGTACTTC. Encoded protein: CASSQSSGLWQQYF.

The CDR3 here is CASSFQGAGNQPQHF. The CDR3 DNA reads as TGTGCCAGCAGCTTCCAGGGGGCCGGCAATCAGCCCCAGCATTTT. The genes are TRBV7-2 and TRBJ1-5, with 8 bases fitting TRBD1. This CDR3 region has 15 residues. Trimming removed 3 bases from V and 2 bases from J; junction bases left unmatched: 3. Germline V gives CDR1 SGHTA, CDR2 FQGNSA.

The V gene is TRBV6-2 or TRBV6-3, the J gene TRBJ2-1; 8 bases agree with TRBD2. Germline-derived CDR1 and CDR2 are MNHEY and SVGEGT. The J segment lost 2 bases and the V segment lost 6 bases, leaving 9 bases of the junction unmatched. This CDR3 comprises 16 residues. The CDR3 bases are TGTGCCAGCAGAGCACCGGGACTAGTGGCCTACAATGAGCAGTTCTTC. Translating gives CASRAPGLVAYNEQFF.

This chain uses TRBV7-3 with TRBJ2-1; 11 bases agree with TRBD1. The CDR3 contains 14 residues. Trimming removed 5 bases from V and 7 bases from J; junction bases left unmatched: 4. From germline, CDR1 is SGHTA and CDR2 FQGTGA. The CDR3 spells CASSPGDRGNEQFF. DNA for the CDR3: TGTGCCAGCAGCCCCGGGGACAGGGGGAATGAGCAGTTCTTC.